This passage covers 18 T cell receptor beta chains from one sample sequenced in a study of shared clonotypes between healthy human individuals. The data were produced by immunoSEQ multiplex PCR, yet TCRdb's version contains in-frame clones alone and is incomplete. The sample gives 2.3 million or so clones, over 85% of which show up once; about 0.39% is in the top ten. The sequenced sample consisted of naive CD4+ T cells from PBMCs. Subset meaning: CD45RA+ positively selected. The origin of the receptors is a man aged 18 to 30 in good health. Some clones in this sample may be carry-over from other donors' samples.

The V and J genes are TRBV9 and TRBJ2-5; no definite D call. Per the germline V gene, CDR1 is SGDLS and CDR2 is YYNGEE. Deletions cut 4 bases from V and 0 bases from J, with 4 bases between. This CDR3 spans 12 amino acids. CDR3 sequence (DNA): TGTGCCAGCAGCCAGAACCAAGAGACCCAGTACTTC. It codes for CASSQNQETQYF.

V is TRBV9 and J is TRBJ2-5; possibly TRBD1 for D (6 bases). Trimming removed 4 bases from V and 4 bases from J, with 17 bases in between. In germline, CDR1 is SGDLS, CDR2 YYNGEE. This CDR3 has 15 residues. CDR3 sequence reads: CASSPAPGVRETQYF. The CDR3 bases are TGTGCCAGCAGCCCCGCCCCAGGGGTAAGAGAGACCCAGTACTTC. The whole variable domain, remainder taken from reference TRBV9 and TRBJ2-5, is DSGVTQTPKHLITATGQRVTLRCSPRSGDLSVYWYQQSLDQGLQFLIQYYNGEERAKGNILERFSAQQFPDLHSELNLSSLELGDSALYFCASSPAPGVRETQYFGPGTRLLVL.

The CDR3 DNA follows: TGCGCCAGCAGCTTGGTTCCAGCGGGAGGCACAGATACGCAGTATTTT. This sequence encodes CASSLVPAGGTDTQYF. J is TRBJ2-3 and V is TRBV5-1, with 8 bases aligning to TRBD2. Germline V CDR1 and CDR2: SGHRS, YFSETQ. The CDR3 runs 16 residues. With V trimmed by 0 bases and J by 1 base, 4 bases remained unmatched.

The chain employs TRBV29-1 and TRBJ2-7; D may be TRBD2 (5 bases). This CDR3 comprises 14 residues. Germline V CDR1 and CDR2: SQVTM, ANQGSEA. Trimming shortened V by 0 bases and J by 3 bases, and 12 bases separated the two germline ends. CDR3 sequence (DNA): TGCAGCGTTGAAGATCGGGGAGAGGGCTACGAGCAGTACTTC. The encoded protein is CSVEDRGEGYEQYF.

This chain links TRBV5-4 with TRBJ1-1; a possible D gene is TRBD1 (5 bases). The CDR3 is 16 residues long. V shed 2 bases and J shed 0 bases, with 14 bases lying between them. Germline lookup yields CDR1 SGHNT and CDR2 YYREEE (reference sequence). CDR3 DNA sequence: TGTGCCAGCAGCTTACCCGGGAGGGGTCTGAACACTGAAGCTTTCTTT. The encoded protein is CASSLPGRGLNTEAFF.

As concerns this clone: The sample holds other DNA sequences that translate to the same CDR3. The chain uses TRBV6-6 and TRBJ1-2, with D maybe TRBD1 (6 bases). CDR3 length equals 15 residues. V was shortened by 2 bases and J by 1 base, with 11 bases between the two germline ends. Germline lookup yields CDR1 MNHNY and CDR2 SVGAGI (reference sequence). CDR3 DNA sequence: TGTGCCAGCAGTTACCCCGCAGGGGATAACTATGGCTACACCTTC. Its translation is CASSYPAGDNYGYTF.

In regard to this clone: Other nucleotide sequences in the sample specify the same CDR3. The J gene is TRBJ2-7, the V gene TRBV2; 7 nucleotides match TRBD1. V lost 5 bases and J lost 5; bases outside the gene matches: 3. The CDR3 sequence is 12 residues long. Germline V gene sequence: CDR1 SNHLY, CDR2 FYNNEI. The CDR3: CASSYTGDEQYF. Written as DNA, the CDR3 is TGTGCCAGCAGTTATACAGGGGACGAGCAGTACTTC.

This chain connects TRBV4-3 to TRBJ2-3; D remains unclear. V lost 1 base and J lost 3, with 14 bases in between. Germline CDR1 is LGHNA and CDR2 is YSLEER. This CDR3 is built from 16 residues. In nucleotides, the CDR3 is TGCGCCAGCAGCCAAGGCCAGAATGAACGAACAGATACGCAGTATTTT. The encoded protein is CASSQGQNERTDTQYF.

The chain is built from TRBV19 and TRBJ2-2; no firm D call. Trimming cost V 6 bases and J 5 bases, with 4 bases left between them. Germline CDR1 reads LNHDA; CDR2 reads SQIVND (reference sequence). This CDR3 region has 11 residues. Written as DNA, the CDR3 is TGTGCCAGTAGCCCTACCGGGGAGCTGTTTTTT. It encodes CASSPTGELFF.

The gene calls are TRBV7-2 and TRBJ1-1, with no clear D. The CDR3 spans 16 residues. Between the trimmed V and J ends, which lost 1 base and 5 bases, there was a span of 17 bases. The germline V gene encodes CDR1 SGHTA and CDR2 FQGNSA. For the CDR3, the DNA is TGTGCCAGCAGCTTAGGTGCTACCCGCACGGGAACTGAAGCTTTCTTT. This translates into CASSLGATRTGTEAFF.

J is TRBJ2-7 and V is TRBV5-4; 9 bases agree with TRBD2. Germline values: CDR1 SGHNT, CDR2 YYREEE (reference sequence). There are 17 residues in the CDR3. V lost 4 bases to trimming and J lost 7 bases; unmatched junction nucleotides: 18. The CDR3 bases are TGTGCCAGCAGCAAAGGGGGCGCCGCTAATCTAGCGGGGGAGCAGTACTTC. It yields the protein CASSKGGAANLAGEQYF.

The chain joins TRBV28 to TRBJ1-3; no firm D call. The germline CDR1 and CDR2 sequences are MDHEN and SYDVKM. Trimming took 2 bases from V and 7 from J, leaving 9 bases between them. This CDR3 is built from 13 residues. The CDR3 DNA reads TGTGCCAGCAGTTTACAGAGTCCCAACACCATATATTTT. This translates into CASSLQSPNTIYF.

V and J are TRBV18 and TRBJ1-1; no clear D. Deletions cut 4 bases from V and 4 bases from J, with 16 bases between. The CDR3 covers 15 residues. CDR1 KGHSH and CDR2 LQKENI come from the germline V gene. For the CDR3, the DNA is TGTGCCAGCTCACGTAAACACAATCCCGGCACTGAAGCTTTCTTT. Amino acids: CASSRKHNPGTEAFF. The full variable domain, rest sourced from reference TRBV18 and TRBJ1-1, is NAGVMQNPRHLVRRRGQEARLRCSPMKGHSHVYWYRQLPEEGLKFMVYLQKENIIDESGMPKERFSAEFPKEGPSILRIQQVVRGDSAAYFCASSRKHNPGTEAFFGQGTRLTVV.

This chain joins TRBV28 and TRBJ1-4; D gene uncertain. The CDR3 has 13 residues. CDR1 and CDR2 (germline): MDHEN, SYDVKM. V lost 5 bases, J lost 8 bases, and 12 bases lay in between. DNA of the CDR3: TGTGCCAGCAGTCCACCCACGGGGGAAAAACTGTTTTTT. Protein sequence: CASSPPTGEKLFF.

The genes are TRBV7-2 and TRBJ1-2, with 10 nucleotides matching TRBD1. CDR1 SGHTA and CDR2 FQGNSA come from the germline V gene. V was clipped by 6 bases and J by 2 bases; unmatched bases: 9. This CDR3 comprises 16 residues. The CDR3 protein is CASSYDRGLPNYGYTF. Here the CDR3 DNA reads TGTGCCAGCAGTTACGACAGGGGGCTGCCAAACTATGGCTACACCTTC. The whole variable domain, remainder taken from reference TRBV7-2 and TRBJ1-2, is GAGVSQSPSNKVTEKGKDVELRCDPISGHTALYWYRQSLGQGLEFLIYFQGNSAPDKSGLPSDRFSAERTGGSVSTLTIQRTQQEDSAVYLCASSYDRGLPNYGYTFGSGTRLTVV.

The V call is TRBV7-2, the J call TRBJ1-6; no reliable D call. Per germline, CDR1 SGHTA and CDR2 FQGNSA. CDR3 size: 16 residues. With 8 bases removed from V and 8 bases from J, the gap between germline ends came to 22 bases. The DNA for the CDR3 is TGTGCCAGCGCCTCTCTCCCGGTGGAGGGATATTCACCCCTCCACTTT. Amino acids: CASASLPVEGYSPLHF.

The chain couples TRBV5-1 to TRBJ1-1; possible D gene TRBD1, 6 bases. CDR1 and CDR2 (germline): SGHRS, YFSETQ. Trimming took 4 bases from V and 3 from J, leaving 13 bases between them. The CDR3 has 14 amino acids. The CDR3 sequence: CASSGGTQDTEAFF. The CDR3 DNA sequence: TGCGCCAGCAGCGGCGGGACACAAGACACTGAAGCTTTCTTT.

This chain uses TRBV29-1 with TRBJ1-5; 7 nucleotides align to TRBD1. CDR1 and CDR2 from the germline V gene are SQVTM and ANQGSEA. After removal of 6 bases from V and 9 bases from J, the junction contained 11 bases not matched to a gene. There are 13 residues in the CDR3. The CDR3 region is CSVADRVGRPQHF. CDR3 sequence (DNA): TGCAGCGTCGCTGACAGGGTAGGCCGGCCCCAGCATTTT.